This T cell receptor beta chain was retrieved from a study of T cell repertoires in cytomegalovirus infection. Points from the study as a whole: Dominating the ex vivo response were HLA-C-restricted CMV-specific TCR beta clonotypes.

This clonotype was observed a handful of times. Its antigen remains unidentified. Via MiXCR, TCRdb re-called the reads, giving one row per CDR3 protein. The sample carries 750,000 to 950,000 distinct CDR3 sequences, 25% to 30% recorded once. Germline V lookup: CDR1 ENHRY, CDR2 SYGVKD. The V segment lost 11 bases and the J segment 5 bases; nucleotides outside the gene matches: 11. The CDR3 spans 13 residues. The J gene is TRBJ2-7, the V gene TRBV10-3; 8 positions match TRBD2. The sequenced sample was cultured CD8+ T cells from PBMCs, obtained from culture after CMV antigen stimulation. The source of this sequence is a human donor in good health (CMV status not recorded). Some clones in this sample may be carry-over from other donors' samples. The CDR3 loop reads CALGVAGRNEQYF. In DNA form, the CDR3 reads TGTGCCTTAGGGGTAGCGGGGCGCAACGAGCAGTACTTC.